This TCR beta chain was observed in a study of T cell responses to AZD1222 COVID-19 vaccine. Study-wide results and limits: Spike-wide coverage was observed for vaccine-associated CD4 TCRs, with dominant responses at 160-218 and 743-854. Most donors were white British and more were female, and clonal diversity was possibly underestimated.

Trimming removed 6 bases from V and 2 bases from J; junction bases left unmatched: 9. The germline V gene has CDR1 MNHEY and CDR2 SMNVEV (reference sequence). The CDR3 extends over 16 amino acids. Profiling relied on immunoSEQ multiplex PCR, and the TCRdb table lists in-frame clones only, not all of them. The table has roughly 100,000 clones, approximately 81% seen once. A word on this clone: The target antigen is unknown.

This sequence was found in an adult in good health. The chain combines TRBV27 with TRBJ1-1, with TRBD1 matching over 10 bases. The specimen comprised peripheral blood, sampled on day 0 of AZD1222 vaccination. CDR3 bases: TGTGCCAGCAGCCCGGGACAGGGGCGGCTCAACACTGAAGCTTTCTTT. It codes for CASSPGQGRLNTEAFF.